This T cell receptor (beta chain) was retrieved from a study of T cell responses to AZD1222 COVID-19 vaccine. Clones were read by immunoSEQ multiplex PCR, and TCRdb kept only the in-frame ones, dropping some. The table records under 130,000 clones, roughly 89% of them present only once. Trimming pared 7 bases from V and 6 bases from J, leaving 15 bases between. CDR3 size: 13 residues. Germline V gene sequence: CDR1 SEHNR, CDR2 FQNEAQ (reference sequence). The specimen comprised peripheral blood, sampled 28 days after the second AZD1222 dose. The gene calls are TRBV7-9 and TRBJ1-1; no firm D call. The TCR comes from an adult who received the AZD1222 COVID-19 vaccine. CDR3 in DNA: TGTGCCAGCACCTCCTGGGTGGTCTCTGAAGCTTTCTTT. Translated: CASTSWVVSEAFF.